These 31 T cell receptor beta chains came from one sample sequenced in a study of blood T cell repertoires in COVID-19. Sequencing used immunoSEQ multiplex PCR; TCRdb keeps in-frame clones, though not all of them. Among fewer than 200,000 clones listed, under 90% were seen once. The specimen was peripheral blood. The receptors derive from a man aged 60 to 75 with acute or convalescent COVID-19.

The chain employs TRBV4-1 and TRBJ1-2; 12 bases are shared with TRBD1. The junction had 4 bases not matched to a gene; V was cut back by 7 bases and J by 7 bases. The CDR3 consists of 13 residues. Looked up from germline, CDR1 is MGHRA and CDR2 is YSYEKL. The CDR3 loop is CASKGQGARGYTF. CDR3 bases: TGCGCCAGCAAGGGACAGGGGGCCCGTGGCTACACCTTC.

This clone was picked up one time. This chain links TRBV7-9 with TRBJ1-5; tentatively, D is TRBD1 (5 bases). The CDR3 sequence is 15 residues long. Trimming left V 4 bases short and J 3 bases short, with 13 bases between. Looked up from germline, CDR1 is SEHNR and CDR2 is FQNEAQ (reference sequence). The CDR3 DNA follows: TGTGCCAGCAGCTCAGTAGGAGGGGCCAATCAGCCCCAGCATTTT. Translated: CASSSVGGANQPQHF.

CDR3 sequence: CASSLRTGGNSPLHF. CDR3 DNA sequence: TGTGCCAGCAGCTTACGGACAGGGGGTAATTCACCCCTCCACTTT. This chain connects TRBV7-9 to TRBJ1-6; 10 positions match TRBD1. CDR1 is SEHNR and CDR2 is FQNEAQ in the germline V gene (reference sequence). V lost 2 bases to trimming and J lost 6 bases; unmatched junction nucleotides: 1. CDR3 length: 15 amino acids.

The chain combines TRBV6-2 or TRBV6-3 with TRBJ2-6; D gene ambiguous. The V end was cut by 5 bases, the J end by 0 bases, with 5 bases between. In germline, CDR1 is MNHEY, CDR2 SVGEGT. The CDR3 runs to 14 residues. In DNA form, the CDR3 reads TGTGCCAGCAGTCTTAGCTCTGGGGCCAACGTCCTGACTTTC. It codes for CASSLSSGANVLTF.

The rearrangement uses TRBV6-5 and TRBJ1-2, with 10 bases that match TRBD1. This CDR3 spans 14 amino acids. Germline CDR1 MNHEY, CDR2 SVGAGI. J gave up 7 bases and V 2 bases, and 4 bases lay outside the gene matches. CDR3 DNA sequence: TGTGCCAGCAGTTACCGCGGGACAGGGGTTGGCTACACCTTC. Protein: CASSYRGTGVGYTF.

The rearrangement joins TRBV4-1 to TRBJ1-2; D not certain. CDR3 length: 14 residues. Trimming removed 4 bases from V and 6 bases from J, with 15 bases in between. CDR1 MGHRA and CDR2 YSYEKL come from the germline V gene. The CDR3 bases are TGCGCCAGCAGCCCCCAGGTCTCGGAAGATGGCTACACCTTC. This translates into CASSPQVSEDGYTF.

This clone came up a few times. This sequence joins TRBV27 and TRBJ1-2; unclear D gene. V was pared by 0 bases and J by 7 bases, with 9 bases between. This CDR3 has 13 residues. Germline CDR1 and CDR2: MNHEY and SMNVEV (reference sequence). The CDR3 loop is CASSLSYSGGYTF. The DNA for the CDR3 is TGTGCCAGCAGTTTATCGTACAGCGGTGGCTACACCTTC.

This clone was found once. CDR3 amino acids: CASSLEVGAASGSPLHF. The CDR3 DNA reads TGTGCCAGCAGCTTGGAGGTGGGGGCAGCCAGTGGTTCACCCCTCCACTTT. The J gene is TRBJ1-6, the V gene TRBV5-4; weak D call: TRBD1 (6 bases). This CDR3 has 17 amino acids. Germline V gene sequence: CDR1 SGHNT, CDR2 YYREEE (reference sequence). With 0 bases removed from V and 9 bases from J, the gap between germline ends came to 19 bases.

This sequence joins TRBV2 and TRBJ2-2, with 14 positions matching TRBD2. Trimming took 7 bases from V and 6 from J; bases not matched to a gene: 7. Germline CDR1 SNHLY, CDR2 FYNNEI. This CDR3 region has 16 residues. The CDR3, as DNA: TGTGCCAGCACCGGACTAGCGGGAGGTTCGGCCGGGGAGCTGTTTTTT. Encoded protein: CASTGLAGGSAGELFF. The whole variable domain, remainder taken from reference TRBV2 and TRBJ2-2, is EPEVTQTPSHQVTQMGQEVILRCVPISNHLYFYWYRQILGQKVEFLVSFYNNEISEKSEIFDDQFSVERPDGSNFTLKIRSTKLEDSAMYFCASTGLAGGSAGELFFGEGSRLTVL.

The rearrangement links TRBV6-5 to TRBJ2-7; 7 bases match TRBD2. CDR3 size: 15 residues. Germline V gene data show CDR1 as MNHEY and CDR2 as SVGAGI. Losses at the gene ends were 6 bases for V and 1 base for J; bases not matched to a gene: 9. The CDR3 is CASSLRASGSYEQYF. CDR3 DNA sequence: TGTGCCAGCAGCTTGAGGGCTAGCGGATCCTACGAGCAGTACTTC.

The chain links TRBV23-1 to TRBJ2-7, with TRBD2 matching 9 bases. TRBV23-1 belongs to the ORF category, with a function that is uncertain. Trimming removed 4 bases from V and 1 base from J; junction bases left unmatched: 11. This CDR3 is built from 17 residues. The CDR3 DNA is TGCGCCAGCAGTCGATTTGTAGCGGGAGAGTGTTCCTACGAGCAGTACTTC. This translates into CASSRFVAGECSYEQYF.

The chain is built from TRBV10-3 and TRBJ1-1; TRBD1 might be the D (6 bases). The V gene's germline CDR1 is ENHRY and CDR2 SYGVKD. Trimming left V 3 bases short and J 1 base short, with 12 bases between. The CDR3 runs to 15 residues. The CDR3 bases are TGTGCCATCAGTGATAAACCGACAGGGAACACTGAAGCTTTCTTT. Protein: CAISDKPTGNTEAFF.

J is TRBJ2-7 and V is TRBV5-1; no firm D call. The CDR3 totals 13 residues. From germline, CDR1 is SGHRS and CDR2 YFSETQ. Trimming pared 4 bases from V and 9 bases from J, leaving 17 bases between. CDR3 sequence reads: CASSQDLSSGQYF. CDR3 in DNA: TGCGCCAGCAGCCAAGACTTATCATCCGGGCAGTACTTC.

V usage is TRBV5-1 and J usage is TRBJ1-2; TRBD1 is a possible D gene (5 bases). The length of the CDR3 is 13 residues. V dropped 4 bases and J dropped 8 bases, with 15 bases sitting between them. Germline CDR1 and CDR2: SGHRS and YFSETQ. The CDR3 sequence is CASSQGDRRGYTF. The DNA of the CDR3 is TGCGCCAGCAGCCAGGGTGACAGAAGAGGCTACACCTTC. Using reference TRBV5-1 and TRBJ1-2 for the parts outside the CDR3, the full variable domain is KAGVTQTPRYLIKTRGQQVTLSCSPISGHRSVSWYQQTPGQGLQFLFEYFSETQRNKGNFPGRFSGRQFSNSRSEMNVSTLELGDSALYLCASSQGDRRGYTFGSGTRLTVV.

The chain links TRBV4-2 to TRBJ1-2; no definite D call. CDR1 and CDR2 (germline): LGHNA, YNFKEQ. The CDR3 sequence is 14 residues long. V lost 0 bases to trimming and J lost 4 bases, with 9 bases between them. This chain's CDR3 is CASSQERVSYGYTF. Written as DNA, the CDR3 is TGTGCCAGCAGCCAAGAGAGGGTTTCCTATGGCTACACCTTC.

The V gene is TRBV10-3, the J gene TRBJ2-7; TRBD2 aligns across 7 bases. This CDR3 is 16 amino acids long. Germline V gives CDR1 ENHRY, CDR2 SYGVKD. V was pared by 1 base and J by 2 bases, with 8 bases of the junction left unmatched. The CDR3 loop is CAISEFAGALAYEQYF. The CDR3 region has the DNA TGTGCCATCAGTGAGTTCGCGGGAGCCCTGGCCTACGAGCAGTACTTC.

In nucleotides, the CDR3 is TGCGCCAGCAGGTCCTCGGGACTAGACAATGAGCAGTTCTTC. As protein: CASRSSGLDNEQFF. The chain joins TRBV5-1 to TRBJ2-1; TRBD2 matches at 8 bases. CDR3 length: 14 amino acids. With V trimmed by 5 bases and J by 5 bases, 6 bases remained unmatched. Germline CDR1 SGHRS, CDR2 YFSETQ.

V and J are TRBV2 and TRBJ1-2, with D unresolved. The CDR3 runs 11 residues. Germline V gene lookup returns CDR1 SNHLY and CDR2 FYNNEI. Between the trimmed V and J ends, which lost 7 bases and 2 bases, there was a span of 5 bases. The CDR3 DNA is TGTGCCAGCAACTTGAACTATGGCTACACCTTC. It codes for CASNLNYGYTF.

The chain uses TRBV12-3 or TRBV12-4 and TRBJ1-2; no definite D call. The V end lost 6 bases, the J end lost 8 bases, and 13 bases lay between the germline ends. CDR3 length: 12 amino acids. The CDR3 coding sequence is TGTGCCAGCAGGTCGGGAGGCTTAGGCTACACCTTC. It translates to CASRSGGLGYTF.

The V and J genes are TRBV24-1 and TRBJ1-2, with 8 bases that match TRBD1. This CDR3 region has 17 residues. The germline gives CDR1 KGHDR, CDR2 SFDVKD. The V segment lost 1 base and the J segment 2 bases; nucleotides outside the gene matches: 8. CDR3 in amino acids: CATSDFRDRTGNYGYTF. CDR3 coding DNA: TGTGCCACCAGTGATTTTCGGGACAGGACAGGGAACTATGGCTACACCTTC.

The gene calls are TRBV11-2 and TRBJ2-3; TRBD2 matches at 11 bases. This CDR3 is built from 19 residues. The germline V gene encodes CDR1 SGHAT and CDR2 FQNNGV. Germline trimming cut 5 bases from V and 1 base from J; bases unmatched to any gene: 14. The CDR3 nucleotides are TGTGCCAGCAGCCCCTCTTGGGCTAGCGGGGGGACCGGCACAGATACGCAGTATTTT. Its protein product is CASSPSWASGGTGTDTQYF.

The chain joins TRBV6-5 to TRBJ2-3; D is unclear. V was pared by 9 bases and J by 0 bases, with 10 bases between. Germline V gene data show CDR1 as MNHEY and CDR2 as SVGAGI. The CDR3 is 13 amino acids. The CDR3 coding sequence is TGTGCCAGTCGGAGATCTAGCACAGATACGCAGTATTTT. The encoded protein is CASRRSSTDTQYF.

This chain joins TRBV5-1 and TRBJ2-3, with 9 bases matching TRBD1. CDR3 length equals 14 residues. V trimming: 4 bases; J trimming: 4 bases; junction bases outside the gene matches: 4. Germline V gene sequence: CDR1 SGHRS, CDR2 YFSETQ. CDR3 sequence: CASSIRQGADTQYF. The CDR3 DNA reads TGCGCCAGCAGCATACGACAGGGGGCAGATACGCAGTATTTT.

This clone was found a few times. The chain uses TRBV19 and TRBJ1-6; D is unresolved. Between the trimmed V and J ends, which lost 6 bases and 7 bases, there was a span of 13 bases. The CDR3 covers 14 residues. Per germline, CDR1 LNHDA and CDR2 SQIVND (reference sequence). Written as DNA, the CDR3 is TGTGCCAGTAGGGTCCCGGGTCGGAATTCACCCCTCCACTTT. This encodes CASRVPGRNSPLHF.

The rearrangement uses TRBV4-1 and TRBJ2-4; TRBD2 matches 11 bases. The germline V gene encodes CDR1 MGHRA and CDR2 YSYEKL. This CDR3 region has 15 residues. Losses at the gene ends were 2 bases for V and 6 bases for J; bases not matched to a gene: 3. CDR3 coding DNA: TGCGCCAGCAGCCAACCCACTAGCGGGGGAAACATTCAGTACTTC. Encoded protein: CASSQPTSGGNIQYF.

This sequence joins TRBV11-2 and TRBJ1-6, with TRBD1 matching 7 bases. V shed 5 bases and J 8 bases; nucleotides not matched to a gene: 9. Germline V lookup: CDR1 SGHAT, CDR2 FQNNGV. The CDR3 length is 15 residues. The CDR3 DNA sequence: TGTGCCAGCAGCCAGCACAGGGGAGAAGATTCACCCCTCCACTTT. The encoded protein is CASSQHRGEDSPLHF.

This rearrangement joins TRBV13 to TRBJ2-3, with 14 bases lining up with TRBD2. CDR3 length: 19 residues. The ends lost 2 bases at V and 2 bases at J; junction bases unmatched: 9. CDR1 and CDR2 from the germline V gene are PRHDT and FYEKMQ (reference sequence). The CDR3 region has the DNA TGTGCCAGCAGCTTATCGCCAGGACTAGCGGGGGGCCACACAGATACGCAGTATTTT. This encodes CASSLSPGLAGGHTDTQYF.

This clone was found a few times. The chain employs TRBV4-3 and TRBJ2-1, with 11 bases aligning to TRBD2. The CDR3 runs to 18 residues. In germline, CDR1 is LGHNA, CDR2 YSLEER. Trimming removed 5 bases from V and 0 bases from J; junction bases left unmatched: 9. CDR3 protein: CASSVRTSGLSSYNEQFF. DNA of the CDR3: TGCGCCAGCAGCGTCAGGACTAGCGGGTTAAGCTCCTACAATGAGCAGTTCTTC.

CDR3 sequence (DNA): TGTGCCAGTAGTGACCCGGGACAATACAATGAGCAGTTCTTC. Protein sequence: CASSDPGQYNEQFF. This chain joins TRBV19 and TRBJ2-1, with D possibly matching TRBD1 (6 bases). In germline, CDR1 is LNHDA, CDR2 SQIVND (reference sequence). V shed 5 bases and J shed 4 bases, with 12 bases lying between them. The CDR3 runs to 14 residues.

CDR3 region: CASSLGGGGDRNQPQHF. The CDR3 DNA is TGCGCCAGCAGCTTAGGCGGTGGGGGGGACCGCAATCAGCCCCAGCATTTT. The chain has TRBV5-1 and TRBJ1-5, with D maybe TRBD1 (5 bases). This CDR3 comprises 17 residues. Per germline, CDR1 SGHRS and CDR2 YFSETQ. Deletions cut 2 bases from V and 2 bases from J, with 17 bases between.

The chain joins TRBV24-1 to TRBJ1-2; D is uncertain. The germline CDR1 and CDR2 sequences are KGHDR and SFDVKD. The V end lost 0 bases, the J end lost 5 bases, and 9 bases lay between the germline ends. The CDR3 totals 14 residues. For the CDR3, the DNA is TGTGCCACCAGTGATTTGGGTAGAGGTTATGGCTACACCTTC. The encoded protein is CATSDLGRGYGYTF.